Presented here are 5 T cell receptor beta chains from one specimen sequenced in a study of blood T cell repertoires in COVID-19 (dated by TCRdb to about 2020). Receptors were amplified or captured by the immunoSEQ multiplex PCR assay. TCRdb obtained this table from immuneACCESS and retained in-frame rearrangements with V and J assigned. These tables miss some clones; where compared with another copy, unresolved V genes account for less than half of the shortfall, and the remainder is unexplained. The sample table holds 170,000 or so clones, of which around four fifths were seen once. The leading ten clones occupy about 7.1% of the sample. Material for sequencing was peripheral blood. Source of these receptors: an older woman with COVID-19, enrolled during active disease.

V gene TRBV18 combines with J gene TRBJ2-7; 10 bases are a match to TRBD1. The J segment lost 2 bases and the V segment lost 3 bases, leaving 10 bases of the junction unmatched. CDR1 and CDR2 from the germline V gene are KGHSH and LQKENI. The CDR3 loop spans 17 amino acids. As DNA, the CDR3 is TGTGCCAGCTCACCGCTTATAGGACAGGGGGGAACCTACGAGCAGTACTTC. Residues: CASSPLIGQGGTYEQYF.

The chain employs TRBV5-1 and TRBJ2-4; TRBD2 might be the D (5 bases). The CDR3 loop spans 14 amino acids. CDR1 SGHRS and CDR2 YFSETQ come from the germline V gene. Trimming left V 3 bases short and J 5 bases short, with 12 bases between. The CDR3: CASSSGDGENIQYF. CDR3 nucleotide sequence: TGCGCCAGCAGCTCAGGAGACGGGGAAAACATTCAGTACTTC.

The chain joins TRBV5-1 to TRBJ1-1; the D is unclear. From germline, CDR1 is SGHRS and CDR2 YFSETQ. Between the trimmed V and J ends, which lost 0 bases and 0 bases, there was a span of 6 bases. This CDR3 comprises 14 residues. The CDR3 DNA is TGCGCCAGCAGCTTGGGCGGGTTGAACACTGAAGCTTTCTTT. Translating gives CASSLGGLNTEAFF. The full variable domain, with the rest looked up from reference TRBV5-1 and TRBJ1-1, is KAGVTQTPRYLIKTRGQQVTLSCSPISGHRSVSWYQQTPGQGLQFLFEYFSETQRNKGNFPGRFSGRQFSNSRSEMNVSTLELGDSALYLCASSLGGLNTEAFFGQGTRLTVV.

This clone was counted a few times. The V gene is TRBV5-4, the J gene TRBJ2-5; maybe TRBD1 (6 bases). V was trimmed by 0 bases and J by 5 bases, leaving 20 bases between them. Germline V gives CDR1 SGHNT, CDR2 YYREEE (reference sequence). This CDR3 is 17 amino acids long. The CDR3 bases are TGTGCCAGCAGCTTGGGTGGGGGCTCCCTTACCCAGGAGACCCAGTACTTC. It yields the protein CASSLGGGSLTQETQYF.

This clone was found once. V gene TRBV7-9 combines with J gene TRBJ2-5, with a possible D match to TRBD2 (6 bases). Germline CDR1 is SEHNR and CDR2 is FQNEAQ (reference sequence). The CDR3 sequence is 15 residues long. V lost 1 base to trimming and J lost 6 bases, with 15 bases between them. CDR3 residues: CASSLVIGGVKTQYF. In nucleotides, the CDR3 is TGTGCCAGCAGCTTAGTTATCGGAGGGGTTAAGACCCAGTACTTC.